The 25 T cell receptor beta chains listed next were all sequenced from one sample in a study of post-analysis software for immune sequencing data. Notes on the study in general: There were four or five TRBV segments more frequent in patients than controls, and TRBV5-6, TRBV5-1 and TRBV20-1 were among them.

These receptors' targets are unknown. cDNA libraries for TCR beta contained unique molecular identifiers. TCRdb called the PCR reads again in MiXCR, with one record for every CDR3 protein. The top ten clones hold about 8% of a sample with 350,000 to 450,000 distinct CDR3 sequences, approximately 39% of them seen once. Sequencing was done on a sample of blood. The receptor set was obtained from a girl aged 2-10 years with multiple sclerosis.

The V call is TRBV13, the J call TRBJ2-7; D not resolved. The CDR3 contains 12 residues. The germline V gene has CDR1 PRHDT and CDR2 FYEKMQ (reference sequence). The V and J ends lost 5 bases and 5 bases respectively, with 10 bases between them. The CDR3 sequence is CASSLVRNEQYF. The CDR3, as DNA: TGTGCCAGCAGCCTCGTGAGGAACGAGCAGTACTTC.

The V gene is TRBV6-1, the J gene TRBJ2-5; D gene ambiguous. The end of the DNA fits TRBJ2-7 better, so the J call may be wrong. Germline loops: CDR1 MNHNS, CDR2 SASEGT. The CDR3 is 15 amino acids. The CDR3 DNA reads TGTGCCAGCAGTGAATATGAGCAAAGGGCCTACGAGCAGTACTTC. Translated: CASSEYEQRAYEQYF.

DNA for the CDR3: TGTGCCAGCAGCCAAGATTTAGGGACTGGTCTCGGGGCCAACGTCCTGACTTTC. Translation: CASSQDLGTGLGANVLTF. This chain joins TRBV3-1 and TRBJ2-6, with D tentatively TRBD2 (6 bases). The CDR3 has 18 amino acids. The germline V gene encodes CDR1 LGHDT and CDR2 YNNKEL (reference sequence). V lost 0 bases and J 4 bases, leaving 16 bases between the germline ends.

The chain uses TRBV20-1 and TRBJ1-2; D perhaps matches TRBD1 (6 bases). CDR1 is DFQATT and CDR2 is SNEGSKA in the germline V gene (reference sequence). Trimming removed 2 bases at V and 6 bases at J, with 16 bases between. This CDR3 is 14 amino acids long. Here the CDR3 reads CSARKRQVFDGYTF. The CDR3 DNA is TGCAGTGCTAGAAAAAGACAGGTGTTTGATGGCTACACCTTC.

The chain has TRBV5-1 and TRBJ1-1; tentative D call: TRBD1 (5 bases). Trimming shortened V by 4 bases and J by 5 bases, and 15 bases separated the two germline ends. CDR1 and CDR2 (germline): SGHRS, YFSETQ. The CDR3 runs 14 residues. CDR3 residues: CASSLYGGGTEAFF. The CDR3 DNA sequence: TGCGCCAGCAGCCTATATGGGGGTGGTACTGAAGCTTTCTTT.

The CDR3 spells CSVAGQSMNTEAFF. In nucleotides, the CDR3 is TGCAGCGTCGCTGGACAGTCCATGAACACTGAAGCTTTCTTT. The chain links TRBV29-1 to TRBJ1-1; D perhaps matches TRBD1 (6 bases). Trimming took 6 bases from V and 0 from J, leaving 14 bases between them. Germline assignment: CDR1 SQVTM and CDR2 ANQGSEA. This CDR3 has 14 residues.

The chain recombines TRBV4-3 with TRBJ2-7; D perhaps matches TRBD1 (6 bases). The J call is in doubt because the DNA end fits TRBJ2-4 better. The CDR3 covers 17 residues. Germline V lookup: CDR1 LGHNA, CDR2 YSLEER. CDR3 nucleotides: TGCGCCAGCAGCCAAGATGGGCAGGGGTGGGCCAAAAACATTCAGTACTTC. As protein: CASSQDGQGWAKNIQYF.

The genes are TRBV3-1 and TRBJ1-1; perhaps TRBD1 as D (6 bases). V lost 3 bases, J lost 0 bases, and 14 bases lay in between. Germline-derived CDR1 and CDR2 are LGHDT and YNNKEL (reference sequence). The CDR3 sequence is 16 residues long. CDR3 sequence reads: CASSHPLQGLNTEAFF. The CDR3 DNA sequence: TGTGCCAGCAGCCACCCGCTACAGGGCTTGAACACTGAAGCTTTCTTT.

This clonotype was seen only a few times. The chain carries TRBV3-1 and TRBJ2-1; no clear D gene. This CDR3 is 16 amino acids long. The germline V gene has CDR1 LGHDT and CDR2 YNNKEL (reference sequence). Trimming shortened V by 3 bases and J by 4 bases, and 16 bases separated the two germline ends. Here the CDR3 DNA reads TGTGCCAGCAGCCAGACCGGCGGCGGCCATTACAATGAGCAGTTCTTC. As protein: CASSQTGGGHYNEQFF.

This rearrangement joins TRBV7-9 to TRBJ1-2; maybe TRBD1 (5 bases). The length of the CDR3 is 13 residues. Germline V gives CDR1 SEHNR, CDR2 FQNEAQ (reference sequence). V was trimmed by 1 base and J by 8 bases, leaving 11 bases between them. DNA for the CDR3: TGTGCCAGCAGCTTAGTGGGGACGCGAGGCTACACCTTC. It encodes CASSLVGTRGYTF.

This clonotype was recorded a few times. The chain couples TRBV10-3 to TRBJ2-5; D gene uncertain. Germline V gene lookup returns CDR1 ENHRY and CDR2 SYGVKD. The germline V and J ends were trimmed by 3 bases and 5 bases, with 7 bases remaining between them. The CDR3 totals 12 residues. CDR3 bases: TGTGCCATCAGTGACTCGAAGGAGACCCAGTACTTC. It encodes CAISDSKETQYF.

The rearrangement joins TRBV10-3 to TRBJ1-2; D possibly corresponds to TRBD1 (6 bases). Between the trimmed V and J ends, which lost 2 bases and 5 bases, there was a span of 18 bases. Germline V lookup: CDR1 ENHRY, CDR2 SYGVKD. This CDR3 has 16 amino acids. The CDR3 protein is CAISEPLEGGGYGYTF. CDR3 sequence (DNA): TGTGCCATCAGTGAGCCCCTTGAGGGGGGCGGGTATGGCTACACCTTC.

Only a few counts were recorded for this clonotype. This chain uses TRBV6-5 with TRBJ2-3; tentatively, D is TRBD1 (6 bases). Germline CDR1 MNHEY, CDR2 SVGAGI. Deletions cut 5 bases from V and 1 base from J, with 13 bases between. The CDR3 sequence is 15 residues long. DNA for the CDR3: TGTGCCAGCAGTATACAGGGTCGTGGCACAGATACGCAGTATTTT. It codes for CASSIQGRGTDTQYF.

The DNA for the CDR3 is TGTGCCAGCAGGGGCAGGGTAAACACTGAAGCTTTCTTT. Protein product: CASRGRVNTEAFF. The genes are TRBV27 and TRBJ1-1; a possible D gene is TRBD1 (5 bases). Trimming cost V 6 bases and J 2 bases, with 10 bases left between them. This CDR3 comprises 13 residues. Germline CDR1 MNHEY, CDR2 SMNVEV (reference sequence).

This sequence joins TRBV6-1 and TRBJ2-1; weak D call: TRBD1 (5 bases). This CDR3 comprises 13 residues. The V end was cut by 5 bases, the J end by 6 bases, with 11 bases between. Germline V gene lookup returns CDR1 MNHNS and CDR2 SASEGT. For the CDR3, the DNA is TGTGCCAGCAGTCGGACAAGTTGCAATGAGCAGTTCTTC. It specifies CASSRTSCNEQFF.

This CDR3 reads CASSSATSGGPDTQYF. For the CDR3, the DNA is TGCGCCAGCAGCTCGGCGACTAGCGGGGGCCCAGATACGCAGTATTTT. The chain carries TRBV5-1 and TRBJ2-3, with 12 nucleotides matching TRBD2. The CDR3 sequence is 16 residues long. The germline CDR1 and CDR2 sequences are SGHRS and YFSETQ. Trimming took 3 bases from V and 4 from J; bases not matched to a gene: 6. The variable domain in full, with the rest retrieved from reference TRBV5-1 and TRBJ2-3, is KAGVTQTPRYLIKTRGQQVTLSCSPISGHRSVSWYQQTPGQGLQFLFEYFSETQRNKGNFPGRFSGRQFSNSRSEMNVSTLELGDSALYLCASSSATSGGPDTQYFGPGTRLTVL.

This clonotype was counted only a few times. The chain couples TRBV12-3 or TRBV12-4 to TRBJ2-1; 7 bases map to TRBD1. The CDR3 runs to 14 residues. J was trimmed by 4 bases and V by 4 bases; bases with no gene match: 4. CDR3 in amino acids: CASSSDRVYNEQFF. CDR3 nucleotide sequence: TGTGCCAGCAGTTCCGACAGGGTTTACAATGAGCAGTTCTTC.

The chain uses TRBV28 and TRBJ1-5, with no clear D. Germline V lookup: CDR1 MDHEN, CDR2 SYDVKM. V was pared by 3 bases and J by 2 bases, with 14 bases between. This CDR3 is 16 amino acids long. Here the CDR3 DNA reads TGTGCCAGCAGTTTTGGGATAACCAAGGGCAATCAGCCCCAGCATTTT. Amino acids: CASSFGITKGNQPQHF.

This sequence joins TRBV11-2 and TRBJ2-7, with 7 nucleotides matching TRBD2. The CDR3 consists of 13 residues. Looked up from germline, CDR1 is SGHAT and CDR2 is FQNNGV. Trimming removed 4 bases from V and 3 bases from J; junction bases left unmatched: 3. CDR3 loop: CASSWTRNYEQYF. The CDR3 bases are TGTGCCAGCAGCTGGACTAGAAACTACGAGCAGTACTTC.

The chain is built from TRBV5-1 and TRBJ2-3; 9 bases line up with TRBD2. The CDR3 loop spans 16 amino acids. The V and J ends lost 4 bases and 0 bases, in that order; junction bases with no gene match: 6. Per germline, CDR1 SGHRS and CDR2 YFSETQ. The CDR3 protein is CASSRGSGSSTDTQYF. The CDR3 coding sequence is TGCGCCAGCAGCCGTGGTAGCGGGAGCAGCACAGATACGCAGTATTTT.

V gene TRBV29-1 combines with J gene TRBJ2-7; 12 nucleotides match TRBD2. Germline values: CDR1 SQVTM, CDR2 ANQGSEA. This CDR3 region has 14 residues. Trimming removed 4 bases from V and 4 bases from J; junction bases left unmatched: 5. Here the CDR3 DNA reads TGCAGCGTTGTCCCTGGGACTAGCGGGTACGAGCAGTACTTC. Protein sequence: CSVVPGTSGYEQYF.

V usage is TRBV21-1 and J usage is TRBJ2-7. TRBV21-1 is given as a pseudogene. The CDR3 totals 16 residues. The chain's CDR3 is CASSKVETIAPYEQYF. CDR3 coding DNA: TGTGCCAGCAGCAAAGTAGAAACTATCGCTCCCTACGAGCAGTACTTC.

This clonotype was seen a few times. The DNA for the CDR3 is TGTGCCAGCAGTGACGGACAGGGAGGATCACCCCTCCACTTT. Its translation is CASSDGQGGSPLHF. The J gene is TRBJ1-6, the V gene TRBV28, with 8 bases fitting TRBD1. The CDR3 is made up of 14 amino acids. Germline V gives CDR1 MDHEN, CDR2 SYDVKM. J lost 10 bases, V lost 5 bases, and 7 bases had no gene match.

This clonotype is a singleton in its sample. Compared with germline, one end of the junction differs, possibly owing to a read error. The gene calls are TRBV12-3 or TRBV12-4 and TRBJ2-3; 7 bases line up with TRBD1. The CDR3 consists of 19 residues. The CDR3 DNA reads as TGTGCCAGCAGGCCATTATGGGCCCCGACAGGGTTGAGATCAGATGCGCAATATTTT. Its protein product is CASRPLWAPTGLRSDAQYF.

The rearrangement uses TRBV5-4 and TRBJ2-3; D perhaps matches TRBD1 (6 bases). Trimming took 3 bases from V and 5 from J, leaving 13 bases between them. The V gene's germline CDR1 is SGHNT and CDR2 YYREEE (reference sequence). This CDR3 comprises 14 residues. CDR3 bases: TGTGCCAGCAGCTATCGACAGGCCCAAGATACGCAGTATTTT. Translating gives CASSYRQAQDTQYF.